These T cell receptor beta chains were read from a single sample in a study of blood T cell repertoires in COVID-19. TCRdb's table, derived via immunoSEQ multiplex PCR, lists solely in-frame clones and lacks some. The data show roughly 340,000 clones, 88% seen once. The sample was peripheral blood. The receptor source for this set is an older woman with COVID-19, enrolled during active disease. Each CDR3 is given with its conserved first and last residue.

J,V,CDR3
TRBJ1-2,TRBV11-2,CASSQQGNYGYTF
TRBJ2-7,TRBV5-8,CASSVSWGDGVYEQYF
TRBJ2-3,TRBV30,CAWSDRGLDTDTQYF
TRBJ2-5,TRBV3-1/TRBV3-2,CASSQDGSEETQYF
TRBJ2-1,TRBV3-1/TRBV3-2,CASSQDWGETPNEQFF
TRBJ2-7,TRBV2,CASSESGGAAPYEQYF
TRBJ1-6,TRBV30,CAWSEQGGSSPLHF
TRBJ2-1,TRBV27,CASSLGLAGVYNEQFF
TRBJ2-1,TRBV7-8,CASSYSPSGGPYNEQFF
TRBJ2-3,TRBV18,CASSPVQSTDTQYF
TRBJ2-7,TRBV11-1,CASSPIKPLASYEQYF
TRBJ1-3,TRBV12-3/TRBV12-4,CASSFNSGNTIYF
TRBJ2-3,TRBV5-1,CASTGQGASDTQYF
TRBJ1-5,TRBV21-1,CASSKRGQGSAPQHF
TRBJ1-1,TRBV2,CASSGGKGNTEAFF
TRBJ2-7,TRBV5-1,CASSGTGGNWYF
TRBJ2-6,TRBV6-5,CASSFWGSGANVLTF
TRBJ1-6,TRBV6-4,CASSDRTDRDSPLHF
TRBJ2-1,TRBV4-3,CASSQGRQGYNEQFF
TRBJ2-1,TRBV6-5,CASSITSGSYNEQFF
TRBJ2-7,TRBV3-1/TRBV3-2,CASSHTGGEQYF